These T cell receptor beta chains were read from a single sample in a study of CD8 T cells in Susac syndrome. TCRdb re-analysed the immunoSEQ multiplex PCR reads in MiXCR, keeping a single row per CDR3 protein. Of about 190,000 distinct CDR3 sequences listed, more than 85% are singletons. Sequencing was done on a sample of CD8+ T cells from PBMCs. These receptors all come from a human donor with Susac syndrome. The conserved cysteine and the conserved F or W are not part of the CDR3 here. A row's size may be missing; if present it is once, few, many or a size class.

>TRBV7-9|.
ASSQVVQETQY
>TRBV20-1|.
SAQGLEQEWIYEQF
>TRBV5-6|.
ASSPTTDEQF
>TRBV6-5|once
ASSTGGRAATQY
>TRBV20-1|.
SARDWTGELF
>TRBV27|.
ASSFSGNTDTQY
>TRBV14|.
ASSQVRQVNEQF
>TRBV25-1|.
ASSANEGTGANVLT
>TRBV5-4|.
ASSFTGGSGNTIY
>TRBV2|.
ASSENPTSGNTIY
>TRBV2|.
ASSYTGTGDGEQY
>TRBV7-8|.
ASSLSGQQNQPQH
>TRBV4-1|.
AGSGGTGTDTQY
>TRBV20-1|.
SAHQRGLAGGREQF
>TRBV29-1|.
SVQGATGFYTEAF
>TRBV27|.
ASSFGDRGHNEQF
>TRBV12-3/TRBV12-4|.
ASNRQGANYGYT
>TRBV9|.
ASSVASNQPQH
>TRBV4-2|.
ASSQALGMNTEAF
>TRBV5-1|.
ASSSGQGPEKLF
>TRBV5-6|.
ASSSGSSSTDTQY
>TRBV15|once
ATSRVPREIRNEQF
>TRBV25-1|.
ASSEIQDSTDTQY
>TRBV13|.
ASSLDSGYT
>TRBV20-1|.
SASRLESGEDEQF